This T cell receptor (beta chain) appears in the sequencing data of a study of T cell responses to AZD1222 COVID-19 vaccine. General study results and limits: Of spike-specific TCRs, nearly half reportedly target regions left unmutated in variants. CD4 TCRs associated with vaccination spanned spike, dominating at 160-218 and 743-854. Baseline antibody screening turned up just a handful of seropositive AZD1222 recipients.

The method was immunoSEQ multiplex PCR; TCRdb's version includes in-frame clones alone and lacks a portion of them. The sample has more than 85,000 clones; around 93% are singletons. This clone was detected a few times. Its target is not known. V lost 7 bases and J lost 6, with 13 bases in between. This CDR3 has 13 residues. The sample in question was peripheral blood, obtained on day 0 of AZD1222 vaccination. This receptor was identified in an adult in good health. This chain connects TRBV12-3 or TRBV12-4 to TRBJ1-5; the D is unclear. This CDR3 is CASTSTLAQPQHF. In DNA, the CDR3 is TGTGCCAGCACCTCCACTCTTGCTCAGCCCCAGCATTTT.